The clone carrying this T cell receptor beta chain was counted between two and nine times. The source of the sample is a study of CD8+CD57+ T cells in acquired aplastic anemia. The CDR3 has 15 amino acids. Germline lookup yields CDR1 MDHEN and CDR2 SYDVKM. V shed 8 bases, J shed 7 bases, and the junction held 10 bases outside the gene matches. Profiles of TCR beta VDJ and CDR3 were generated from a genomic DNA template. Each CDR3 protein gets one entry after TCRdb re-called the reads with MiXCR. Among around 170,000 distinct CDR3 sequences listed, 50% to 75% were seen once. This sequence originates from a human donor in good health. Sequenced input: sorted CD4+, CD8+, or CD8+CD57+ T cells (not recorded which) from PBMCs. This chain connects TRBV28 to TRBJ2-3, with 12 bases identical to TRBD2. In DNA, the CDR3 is TGTGCCAGCCTAAGGACTAGCGGGAACCCTAATACGCAGTATTTT. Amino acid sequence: CASLRTSGNPNTQYF. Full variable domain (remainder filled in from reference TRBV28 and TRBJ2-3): DVKVTQSSRYLVKRTGEKVFLECVQDMDHENMFWYRQDPGLGLRLIYFSYDVKMKEKGDIPEGYSVSREKKERFSLILESASTNQTSMYLCASLRTSGNPNTQYFGPGTRLTVL.